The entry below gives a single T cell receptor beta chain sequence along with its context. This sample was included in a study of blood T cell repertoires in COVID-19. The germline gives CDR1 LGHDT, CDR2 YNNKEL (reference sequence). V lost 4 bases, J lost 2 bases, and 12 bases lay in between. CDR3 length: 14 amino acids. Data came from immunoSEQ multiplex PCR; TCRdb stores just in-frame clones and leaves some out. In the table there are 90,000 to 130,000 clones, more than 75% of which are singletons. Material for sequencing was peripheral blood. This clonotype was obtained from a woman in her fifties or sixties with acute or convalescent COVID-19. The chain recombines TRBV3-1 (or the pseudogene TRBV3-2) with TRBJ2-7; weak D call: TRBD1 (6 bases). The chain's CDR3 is CASSRGQNAYEQYF. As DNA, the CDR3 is TGTGCCAGCAGCCGAGGACAGAATGCCTACGAGCAGTACTTC.